The sequence of this T cell receptor (beta chain) was determined in a study of CD8+CD57+ T cells in acquired aplastic anemia. Whole-study context: Each DNA sample taken from sorted CD4+ and CD8+ cells came to around 2.9 ug on average. Study findings and constraints: The CD8+ Simpson's diversity of patients and controls was not significantly different. Found in both controls and patients were around 31 CD8+ CDR3 sequences.

This clonotype has just a few counts. Its antigen is unidentified. For CDR3 and TCR beta VDJ profiling, genomic DNA was the template used. TCRdb reanalysed the reads using MiXCR and keeps one entry per CDR3 protein. The sample holds about 420,000 distinct CDR3 sequences, under 80% seen once. CDR1 is ENHRY, CDR2 SYGVKD, per germline. V lost 10 bases and J lost 8, with 17 bases in between. This CDR3 has 12 residues. This receptor was taken from a human donor in good health, serving as a control. Material: sorted CD4+, CD8+, or CD8+CD57+ T cells (not recorded which) from PBMCs. V gene TRBV10-3 combines with J gene TRBJ1-2, with D unresolved. CDR3 sequence reads: CATALEGEGYTF. CDR3 in DNA: TGTGCCACCGCCCTGGAGGGCGAGGGCTACACCTTC.